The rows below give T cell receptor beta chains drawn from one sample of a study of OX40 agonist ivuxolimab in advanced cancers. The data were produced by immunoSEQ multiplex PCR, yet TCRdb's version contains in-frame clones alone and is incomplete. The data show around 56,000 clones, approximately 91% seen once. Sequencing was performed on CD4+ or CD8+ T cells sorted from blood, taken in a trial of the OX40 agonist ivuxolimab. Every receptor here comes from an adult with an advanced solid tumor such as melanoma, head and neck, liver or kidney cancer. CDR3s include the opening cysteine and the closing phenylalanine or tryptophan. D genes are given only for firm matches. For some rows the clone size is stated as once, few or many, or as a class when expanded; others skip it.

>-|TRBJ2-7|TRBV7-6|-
CASSAGLNYEQYF
TGTGCCAGCAGCGCGGGACTGAACTACGAGCAGTACTTC
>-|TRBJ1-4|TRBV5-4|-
CASSLHSGPEKLFF
TGTGCCAGCAGCCTCCATAGTGGACCTGAAAAACTGTTTTTT
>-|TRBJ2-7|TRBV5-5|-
CASSSDRNSYEQYF
TGTGCCAGCAGCTCCGACAGGAACTCCTACGAGCAGTACTTC
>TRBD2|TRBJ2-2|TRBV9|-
CASSVSTSGGNTGELFF
TGTGCCAGCAGCGTCTCGACTAGCGGAGGGAACACCGGGGAGCTGTTTTTT
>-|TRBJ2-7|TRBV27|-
CASSSDASYEQYF
TGTGCCAGCAGTTCGGACGCTTCCTACGAGCAGTACTTC
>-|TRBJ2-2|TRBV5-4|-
CASSLGGNTGELFF
TGTGCCAGCAGCTTGGGGGGAAACACCGGGGAGCTGTTTTTT
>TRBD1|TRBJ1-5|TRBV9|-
CASSQWDREGQPQHF
TGTGCCAGCAGCCAATGGGACAGGGAGGGTCAGCCCCAGCATTTT
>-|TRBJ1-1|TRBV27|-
CASSPEYVNTEAFF
TGTGCCAGCAGCCCGGAGTACGTGAACACTGAAGCTTTCTTT
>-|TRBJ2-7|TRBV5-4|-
CASSSKPGDAREQYF
TGTGCCAGCAGCTCGAAGCCGGGTGACGCTCGCGAGCAGTACTTC
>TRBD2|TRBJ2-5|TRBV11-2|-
CASSLTSGPSPETQYF
TGTGCCAGCAGCTTAACTAGCGGCCCGAGTCCCGAGACCCAGTACTTC
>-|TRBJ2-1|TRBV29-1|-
CSTPLSSYNEQFF
TGCAGCACGCCTTTGAGCTCCTACAATGAGCAGTTCTTC
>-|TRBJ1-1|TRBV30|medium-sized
CAWYGGGTEAFF
TGTGCCTGGTATGGAGGGGGGACTGAAGCTTTCTTT
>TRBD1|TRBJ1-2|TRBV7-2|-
CASSRTGGIYGYTF
TGTGCCAGCAGTAGGACAGGGGGGATCTATGGCTACACCTTC
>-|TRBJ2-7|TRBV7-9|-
CASSLGLGPSYEQYF
TGTGCCAGCAGCTTAGGGCTAGGTCCTTCCTACGAGCAGTACTTC
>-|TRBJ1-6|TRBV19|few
CASLGSSYNSPLHF
TGTGCCAGCCTTGGGAGCTCCTATAATTCACCCCTCCACTTT
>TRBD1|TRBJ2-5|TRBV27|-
CATTVWDRQETQYF
TGTGCCACCACAGTTTGGGACAGGCAAGAGACCCAGTACTTC
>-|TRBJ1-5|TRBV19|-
CASSHPDRITQPQHF
TGTGCCAGTAGTCACCCCGACAGGATTACTCAGCCCCAGCATTTT
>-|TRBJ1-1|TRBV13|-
CASSSGGPNTEAFF
TGTGCCAGCAGCTCGGGGGGACCGAACACTGAAGCTTTCTTT
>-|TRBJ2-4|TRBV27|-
CASSNTEYRYKNIQYF
TGTGCTAGCAGCAACACTGAATACAGATACAAAAACATTCAGTACTTC
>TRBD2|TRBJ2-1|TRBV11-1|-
CASRPGLADPYNEQFF
TGTGCCAGCAGACCGGGACTAGCGGACCCCTACAATGAGCAGTTCTTC
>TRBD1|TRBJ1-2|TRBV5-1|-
CASSFRGQQNGYTF
TGCGCCAGCAGCTTTAGGGGACAGCAAAATGGCTACACCTTC
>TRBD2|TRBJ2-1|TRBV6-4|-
CASSVSSGGRYNEQFF
TGTGCCAGCAGTGTCTCTAGCGGGGGGAGGTACAATGAGCAGTTCTTC
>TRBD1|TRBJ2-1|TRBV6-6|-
CASSYAGQGGYNEQFF
TGTGCCAGCAGTTACGCGGGACAGGGGGGATACAATGAGCAGTTCTTC
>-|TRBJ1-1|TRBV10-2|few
CASSETGGNTEAFF
TGCGCCAGCAGTGAAACAGGTGGGAACACTGAAGCTTTCTTT
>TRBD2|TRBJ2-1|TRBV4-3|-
CASSQEAGASYNEQFF
TGCGCCAGCAGCCAAGAAGCGGGAGCGTCCTACAATGAGCAGTTCTTC
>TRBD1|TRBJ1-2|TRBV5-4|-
CASTPGQLYGYTF
TGTGCCAGCACCCCGGGACAGCTATATGGCTACACCTTC
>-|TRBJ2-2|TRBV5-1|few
CASITPNTGELFF
TGCGCCAGCATCACTCCGAACACCGGGGAGCTGTTTTTT
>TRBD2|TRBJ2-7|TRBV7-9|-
CASSLAPAGDYGQYF
TGTGCCAGCAGCTTAGCTCCAGCGGGAGATTACGGGCAGTACTTC
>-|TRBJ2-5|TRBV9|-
CASSVSGGEETQYF
TGTGCCAGCAGCGTAAGCGGAGGGGAGGAGACCCAGTACTTC
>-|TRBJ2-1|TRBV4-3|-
CASSQGGVDEQFF
TGCGCCAGCAGCCAAGGAGGCGTCGATGAGCAGTTCTTC
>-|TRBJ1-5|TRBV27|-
CASSVLGDSNQPQHF
TGTGCCAGCAGTGTTTTGGGTGATAGCAATCAGCCCCAGCATTTT
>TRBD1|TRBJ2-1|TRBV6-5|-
CASKSTGSSYNEQFF
TGTGCCAGCAAATCGACAGGGAGCTCCTACAATGAGCAGTTCTTC
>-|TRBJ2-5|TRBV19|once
CASRRVATETQYF
TGTGCCAGTAGGAGGGTAGCGACAGAGACCCAGTACTTC
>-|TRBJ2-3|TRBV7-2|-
CASSQLDYHTDTQYF
TGTGCCAGCAGCCAACTTGACTATCACACAGATACGCAGTATTTT
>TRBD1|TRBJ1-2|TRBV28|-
CASSLSPGQGFQPNYGYTF
TGTGCCAGCAGTTTATCCCCGGGACAGGGGTTTCAACCTAACTATGGCTACACCTTC
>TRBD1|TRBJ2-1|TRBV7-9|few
CASSSTTGGNRDEQFF
TGTGCCAGCAGTTCCACTACAGGGGGCAATAGAGATGAGCAGTTCTTC
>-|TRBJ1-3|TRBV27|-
CASSLGGSSGNTIYF
TGTGCCAGCAGTTTGGGGGGTAGCTCTGGAAACACCATATATTTT
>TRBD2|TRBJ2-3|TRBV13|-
CASSGQRGFTDTQYF
TGTGCCAGCAGCGGCCAGCGGGGCTTCACAGATACGCAGTATTTT
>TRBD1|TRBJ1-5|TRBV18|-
CASSPGQVDQPQHF
TGTGCCAGCTCACCGGGACAGGTTGATCAGCCCCAGCATTTT
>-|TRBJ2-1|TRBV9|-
CASSVGVGSSYNEQFF
TGTGCCAGCAGCGTAGGAGTCGGAAGCTCCTACAATGAGCAGTTCTTC
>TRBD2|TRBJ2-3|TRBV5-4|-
CASSLIGTSGGPGDTQYF
TGTGCCAGCAGCTTGATTGGCACTAGCGGGGGGCCGGGGGATACGCAGTATTTT
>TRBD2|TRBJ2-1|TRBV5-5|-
CASSLTSGRPSYNEQFF
TGTGCCAGCAGCTTGACTAGCGGGAGGCCTTCCTACAATGAGCAGTTCTTC
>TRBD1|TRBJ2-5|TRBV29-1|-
CSVEPGQGAETQYF
TGCAGCGTTGAACCGGGACAGGGGGCCGAGACCCAGTACTTC
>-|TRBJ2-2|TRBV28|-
CASSETATGELFF
TGTGCCAGCAGTGAGACAGCCACCGGGGAGCTGTTTTTT
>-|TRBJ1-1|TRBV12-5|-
CASDPGPKAFF
TGTGCTAGTGACCCGGGGCCAAAGGCTTTCTTT
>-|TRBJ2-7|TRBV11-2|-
CASSRTVREEQYF
TGTGCCAGCAGCCGGACGGTTAGGGAGGAGCAGTACTTC
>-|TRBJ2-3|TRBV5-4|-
CASSLGGSLSDTQYF
TGTGCCAGCAGCTTAGGTGGGAGTCTTTCAGATACGCAGTATTTT